The 24 T cell receptor beta chains in this list originate from one sample, sequenced in a study of shared clonotypes between healthy human individuals. Sequenced by immunoSEQ multiplex PCR; TCRdb stores in-frame clones only, minus some. The sample has around 2.5 million clones; under 95% are singletons. The sequencing input was naive CD4+ T cells from PBMCs. Subset in this sample: CD45RA+ positively selected. The source is a man between 18 and 35 years old in good health. Some clones in this sample may be carry-over from other donors' samples.

With regard to this clone: Other nucleotide sequences in the sample specify the same CDR3. This rearrangement joins TRBV19 to TRBJ2-3; no firm D call. The CDR3 is 12 residues long. Germline V gene sequence: CDR1 LNHDA, CDR2 SQIVND (reference sequence). The ends were cut back, 1 base at V and 3 bases at J, with 2 bases in the middle. The DNA of the CDR3 is TGTGCCAGTAGTATAGGTACAGATACGCAGTATTTT. Translation gives CASSIGTDTQYF.

This chain links TRBV14 with TRBJ2-1; 7 positions match TRBD1. The CDR3 has 18 residues. Germline lookup yields CDR1 SGHDN and CDR2 FVKESK. The ends lost 2 bases at V and 2 bases at J; junction bases unmatched: 12. The CDR3 loop reads CASSQFKGGRPAYNEQFF. CDR3 coding DNA: TGTGCCAGCAGCCAATTCAAAGGGGGCAGGCCGGCCTACAATGAGCAGTTCTTC.

In its sample, this clone was seen once. The gene calls are TRBV5-5 and TRBJ2-7; TRBD1 agrees at 9 bases. From germline, CDR1 is SGHKS and CDR2 YYEKEE (reference sequence). The CDR3 consists of 16 residues. V gave up 2 bases and J gave up 2 bases; unmatched junction bases: 8. The CDR3 sequence is CASSFTPGQGTYEQYF. The CDR3 nucleotides are TGTGCCAGCAGCTTTACTCCGGGACAGGGAACCTACGAGCAGTACTTC.

V and J are TRBV4-2 and TRBJ2-7; tentatively, D is TRBD2 (5 bases). Germline assignment: CDR1 LGHNA and CDR2 YNFKEQ. CDR3 size: 14 residues. V was shortened by 0 bases and J by 3 bases, with 9 bases between the two germline ends. The CDR3 DNA reads TGTGCCAGCAGCCAAGATCCAGGACTCTACGAGCAGTACTTC. Protein product: CASSQDPGLYEQYF.

The V gene is TRBV28, the J gene TRBJ2-1; D unresolved. The V end was cut by 4 bases, the J end by 4 bases, with 11 bases between. This CDR3 has 14 amino acids. Germline V gene sequence: CDR1 MDHEN, CDR2 SYDVKM. This CDR3 reads CASSSRGKYNEQFF. The CDR3 bases are TGTGCCAGCAGTTCCCGCGGAAAATACAATGAGCAGTTCTTC.

The chain has TRBV7-8 and TRBJ2-2, with D tentatively TRBD1 (6 bases). Trimming pared 6 bases from V and 1 base from J, leaving 15 bases between. Germline values: CDR1 SGHVS, CDR2 FQNEAQ. The CDR3 loop spans 16 amino acids. DNA for the CDR3: TGTGCCAGCAGTCCACTCGACAGGCGGAACACCGGGGAGCTGTTTTTT. This gives the protein CASSPLDRRNTGELFF.

The rearrangement links TRBV6-5 to TRBJ2-7; no definite D call. Deletions cut 5 bases from V and 6 bases from J, with 11 bases between. Germline CDR1 is MNHEY and CDR2 is SVGAGI. There are 12 residues in the CDR3. The CDR3 DNA follows: TGTGCCAGCAGTCGTCTCCCCGGCGAGCAGTACTTC. Translated, it gives CASSRLPGEQYF.

The V call is TRBV5-4, the J call TRBJ2-7; D not certain. The CDR3 covers 15 residues. V gave up 4 bases and J gave up 2 bases, with 16 bases separating them. CDR1 is SGHNT and CDR2 is YYREEE in the germline V gene (reference sequence). Here the CDR3 DNA reads TGTGCCAGCAGCAAGGAAACCGCCGGGCCCTACGAGCAGTACTTC. Its translation is CASSKETAGPYEQYF.

The CDR3 DNA follows: TGCGCCAGCAGTGGGCCCATGACGGTGCTAGCCAAAAACATTCAGTACTTC. Translation gives CASSGPMTVLAKNIQYF. The gene calls are TRBV10-1 and TRBJ2-4; no reliable D call. Germline V gene sequence: CDR1 WNHNN, CDR2 SYGVQD (reference sequence). CDR3 length equals 17 residues. The ends were cut back, 4 bases at V and 0 bases at J, with 16 bases in the middle.

The chain combines TRBV2 with TRBJ1-3, with TRBD1 as a possible D gene (6 bases). In germline, CDR1 is SNHLY, CDR2 FYNNEI. This CDR3 has 17 amino acids. Trimming took 3 bases from V and 1 from J, leaving 16 bases between them. The CDR3 loop reads CASSEGRGKGSGNTIYF. The CDR3 nucleotides read TGTGCCAGCAGTGAGGGCAGGGGCAAAGGATCTGGAAACACCATATATTTT.

This clone was seen only once. V gene TRBV9 combines with J gene TRBJ2-7; D is perhaps TRBD2 (7 bases). Germline CDR1 and CDR2: SGDLS and YYNGEE. Trimming took off 4 bases at V and 2 bases at J, with 16 bases between the two ends. There are 15 residues in the CDR3. The CDR3 here is CASSKAGTSTYEQYF. CDR3 sequence (DNA): TGTGCCAGCAGCAAAGCGGGGACAAGCACCTACGAGCAGTACTTC.

There are a few counts of this clone. The chain links TRBV7-3 to TRBJ1-2, with 8 nucleotides matching TRBD1. Unmatched junction bases numbered 7, after V lost 6 bases and J lost 7 bases. CDR1 SGHTA and CDR2 FQGTGA come from the germline V gene. The CDR3 runs to 13 residues. CDR3 coding DNA: TGTGCCAGCAGTTTCGGACAGGGAAGTGGCTACACCTTC. This gives the protein CASSFGQGSGYTF.

The gene calls are TRBV28 and TRBJ2-3, with D perhaps matching TRBD1 or TRBD2 (6 bases each). CDR1 MDHEN and CDR2 SYDVKM come from the germline V gene. Trimming took 6 bases from V and 9 from J, leaving 16 bases between them. The CDR3 has 13 amino acids. CDR3 in DNA: TGTGCCAGCAGCCCGGGGGCGAAGGAAACGCAGTATTTT. Its protein product is CASSPGAKETQYF.

V gene TRBV5-1 combines with J gene TRBJ2-5; D gene ambiguous. The J call is uncertain, as TRBJ2-7 better fits the DNA end. The CDR3 runs to 14 residues. Per germline, CDR1 SGHRS and CDR2 YFSETQ. This CDR3 is CASSLVPESYEQYF. The DNA of the CDR3 is TGCGCCAGCAGCTTGGTACCCGAATCCTACGAGCAGTACTTC.

For this clone: Other nucleotide sequences from this sample produce the same CDR3. The DNA of the CDR3 is TGTGCCAGCAGCTTCACGAGAACAGATACGCAGTATTTT. This codes for CASSFTRTDTQYF. The V gene is TRBV27, the J gene TRBJ2-3; D remains ambiguous. The V and J ends lost 6 bases and 3 bases respectively, with 10 bases between them. Germline V lookup: CDR1 MNHEY, CDR2 SMNVEV (reference sequence). The length of the CDR3 is 13 residues.

This rearrangement joins TRBV6-6 to TRBJ2-1; D call uncertain. Trimming shortened V by 5 bases and J by 1 base, and 9 bases separated the two germline ends. The germline V gene encodes CDR1 MNHNY and CDR2 SVGAGI (reference sequence). The CDR3 has 14 amino acids. In nucleotides, the CDR3 is TGTGCCAGCAGTCTAGGCCCTTCCTACAATGAGCAGTTCTTC. It encodes CASSLGPSYNEQFF.

This chain uses TRBV5-1 with TRBJ2-7, with TRBD1 matching over 11 bases. The trim removed 0 bases at V and 3 bases at J, leaving 5 bases unmatched. The CDR3 is 16 amino acids. Germline V gene data show CDR1 as SGHRS and CDR2 as YFSETQ. DNA for the CDR3: TGCGCCAGCAGCTTGGACACCGGGACAGGGGGCTACGAGCAGTACTTC. Its translation is CASSLDTGTGGYEQYF.

This chain connects TRBV2 to TRBJ2-3; 11 bases are shared with TRBD2. CDR3 length: 17 amino acids. Germline V lookup: CDR1 SNHLY, CDR2 FYNNEI. The V segment lost 4 bases and the J segment 2 bases; nucleotides outside the gene matches: 8. The CDR3 DNA reads TGTGCCAGCAGTGTGAAGGGTAGCGGGAGGGCCACAGATACGCAGTATTTT. Translating gives CASSVKGSGRATDTQYF.

The chain uses TRBV28 and TRBJ2-7, with a tentative D call TRBD1 (6 bases). V lost 8 bases to trimming and J lost 2 bases, with 10 bases between them. The germline V gene encodes CDR1 MDHEN and CDR2 SYDVKM. This CDR3 has 12 residues. CDR3 DNA sequence: TGTGCCAGCTGCCAGGGGACCTACGAGCAGTACTTC. Amino acid sequence: CASCQGTYEQYF.

This chain joins TRBV2 and TRBJ1-1, with TRBD1 matching over 9 bases. J was trimmed by 3 bases and V by 2 bases; bases with no gene match: 4. Germline V CDR1 and CDR2: SNHLY, FYNNEI. The CDR3 is made up of 15 amino acids. The CDR3 nucleotides are TGTGCCAGCAGTGAAATTAGGACAGGGGACACTGAAGCTTTCTTT. Its translation: CASSEIRTGDTEAFF.

V and J are TRBV5-6 and TRBJ2-7; TRBD1 matches at 7 bases. Germline loops: CDR1 SGHDT, CDR2 YYEEEE. With V trimmed by 3 bases and J by 2 bases, 5 bases remained unmatched. The CDR3 contains 14 residues. The CDR3 sequence is CASSSTGVTYEQYF. The CDR3 bases are TGTGCCAGCAGCTCAACAGGGGTCACCTACGAGCAGTACTTC.

This chain connects TRBV6-1 to TRBJ2-5; D uncertain. The germline CDR1 and CDR2 sequences are MNHNS and SASEGT. V lost 8 bases and J lost 2, with 12 bases in between. The CDR3 runs 13 residues. The CDR3 loop reads CASEMDQQETQYF. CDR3 sequence (DNA): TGTGCCAGCGAAATGGATCAACAAGAGACCCAGTACTTC.

The genes are TRBV5-4 and TRBJ2-7, with 9 positions matching TRBD1. Germline CDR1 reads SGHNT; CDR2 reads YYREEE (reference sequence). The CDR3 spans 13 residues. V shed 4 bases, J shed 5 bases, and the junction held 4 bases outside the gene matches. CDR3 DNA sequence: TGTGCCAGCAGCCGGGACAGGGAGGACGAGCAGTACTTC. It yields the protein CASSRDREDEQYF.

The chain combines TRBV5-3 with TRBJ2-6; D is perhaps TRBD2 (6 bases). TRBV5-3 is an ORF for which the function is uncertain. The CDR3 is 14 residues long. V lost 10 bases, J lost 0 bases, and 11 bases lay in between. The chain's CDR3 is CAGPGGSGANVLTF. The CDR3 DNA reads TGTGCCGGCCCCGGGGGCTCTGGGGCCAACGTCCTGACTTTC.